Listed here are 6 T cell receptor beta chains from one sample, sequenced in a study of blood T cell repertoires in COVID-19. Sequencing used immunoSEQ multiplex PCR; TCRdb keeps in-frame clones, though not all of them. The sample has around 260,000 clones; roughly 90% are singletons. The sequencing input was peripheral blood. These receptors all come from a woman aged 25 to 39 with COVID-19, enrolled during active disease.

The CDR3 loop is CASSDRGQPQHF. CDR3 coding DNA: TGTGCCAGCAGTGATCGAGGTCAGCCCCAGCATTTT. The chain joins TRBV2 to TRBJ1-5; the D is unclear. Germline-derived CDR1 and CDR2 are SNHLY and FYNNEI. V shed 3 bases and J shed 6 bases, with 6 bases lying between them. The CDR3 is 12 residues long.

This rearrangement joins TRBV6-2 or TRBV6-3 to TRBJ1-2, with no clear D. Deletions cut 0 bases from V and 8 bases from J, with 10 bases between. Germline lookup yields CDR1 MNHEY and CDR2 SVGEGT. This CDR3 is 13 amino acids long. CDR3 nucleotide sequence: TGTGCCAGCAGTTACTCGAACTTGGAGGGCTACACCTTC. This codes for CASSYSNLEGYTF.

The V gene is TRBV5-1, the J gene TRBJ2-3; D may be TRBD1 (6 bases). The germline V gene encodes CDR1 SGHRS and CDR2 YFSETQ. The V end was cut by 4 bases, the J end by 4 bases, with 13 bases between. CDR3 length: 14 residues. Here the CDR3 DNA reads TGCGCCAGCAGCAGATCGGACAGCGCAGATACGCAGTATTTT. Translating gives CASSRSDSADTQYF.

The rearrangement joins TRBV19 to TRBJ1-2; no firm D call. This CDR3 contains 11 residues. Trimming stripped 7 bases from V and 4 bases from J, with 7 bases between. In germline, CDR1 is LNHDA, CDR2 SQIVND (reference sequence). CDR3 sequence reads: CASKHSYGYTF. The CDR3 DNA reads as TGTGCCAGTAAACACAGCTATGGCTACACCTTC.

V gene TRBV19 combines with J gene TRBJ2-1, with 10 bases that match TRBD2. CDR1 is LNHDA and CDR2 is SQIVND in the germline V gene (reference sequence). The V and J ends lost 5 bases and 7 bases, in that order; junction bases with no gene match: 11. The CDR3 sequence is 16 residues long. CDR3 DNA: TGTGCCAGTAGTCGATCCGGGACTAGCGACCTGAATGAGCAGTTCTTC. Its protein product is CASSRSGTSDLNEQFF.

The CDR3 region is CASSLALGLAVSGELFF. CDR3 nucleotide sequence: TGCGCCAGCAGCTTGGCCCTAGGACTAGCTGTCTCCGGGGAGCTGTTTTTT. This rearrangement joins TRBV5-1 to TRBJ2-2; TRBD2 matches at 8 bases. CDR1 SGHRS and CDR2 YFSETQ come from the germline V gene. The CDR3 runs 17 residues. Losses at the gene ends were 0 bases for V and 6 bases for J; bases not matched to a gene: 10.